Below are 21 T cell receptor beta chains sequenced from a single sample in a study of neurological immune-mediated disorders. Each CDR3 protein gets one entry after TCRdb re-called the 5' RACE reads with MiXCR. The sample includes 50,000 to 70,000 distinct CDR3 sequences, 2% to 3% seen only once; the top ten take around 3%. The sample taken for sequencing was PBMCs. The receptors were sampled from a man in his forties or fifties with multiple sclerosis.

The table lists this clonotype with many counts. This chain joins TRBV12-3 or TRBV12-4 and TRBJ1-1; 7 nucleotides match TRBD1. The CDR3 totals 14 residues. Trimming cost V 8 bases and J 5 bases; bases outside gene matches: 11. CDR3 sequence: CASPSGGGPTEAFF. The CDR3 DNA follows: TGTGCCAGCCCTTCGGGAGGGGGCCCAACTGAAGCTTTCTTT.

This clonotype has at least ten counts. The rearrangement uses TRBV10-3 and TRBJ1-4, with 10 bases that match TRBD1. Germline V lookup: CDR1 ENHRY, CDR2 SYGVKD. CDR3 length equals 15 residues. Trimming removed 2 bases from V and 6 bases from J; junction bases left unmatched: 3. The CDR3 loop reads CAISERGTGDEKLFF. In DNA, the CDR3 is TGTGCCATCAGTGAGAGGGGGACAGGGGATGAAAAACTGTTTTTT.

This clonotype was seen at least ten times. The chain recombines TRBV5-5 with TRBJ1-1, with a weak D call TRBD1 (6 bases). This CDR3 spans 13 amino acids. CDR1 and CDR2 from the germline V gene are SGHKS and YYEKEE (reference sequence). V lost 3 bases, J lost 6 bases, and 12 bases lay in between. This CDR3 is CASSSQGFSEAFF. The CDR3 DNA follows: TGTGCCAGCAGCTCGCAGGGGTTCTCTGAAGCTTTCTTT. The whole variable domain, remainder taken from reference TRBV5-5 and TRBJ1-1, is DAGVTQSPTHLIKTRGQQVTLRCSPISGHKSVSWYQQVLGQGPQFIFQYYEKEERGRGNFPDRFSARQFPNYSSELNVNALLLGDSALYLCASSSQGFSEAFFGQGTRLTVV.

This clonotype was detected ten times or more. The chain is built from TRBV7-9 and TRBJ1-2, with unresolved D. Trimming took off 1 base at V and 8 bases at J, with 14 bases between the two ends. The V gene's germline CDR1 is SEHNR and CDR2 FQNEAQ (reference sequence). The CDR3 extends over 14 amino acids. The CDR3 region has the DNA TGTGCCAGCAGCTTAGTACAGAATCTATACGGCTACACCTTC. It encodes CASSLVQNLYGYTF.

This clonotype was seen at least ten times. The V call is TRBV2, the J call TRBJ2-5, with 9 bases that match TRBD2. From germline, CDR1 is SNHLY and CDR2 FYNNEI. The J segment lost 3 bases and the V segment lost 1 base, leaving 3 bases of the junction unmatched. The CDR3 loop spans 15 amino acids. CDR3 in amino acids: CASSEVGLAEETQYF. In DNA form, the CDR3 reads TGTGCCAGCAGTGAAGTGGGACTAGCAGAAGAGACCCAGTACTTC.

This clonotype was seen ten or more times. The genes are TRBV6-2 or TRBV6-3 and TRBJ1-1, with D hard to call. Trimming removed 5 bases from V and 4 bases from J, with 11 bases in between. The CDR3 spans 13 residues. Germline assignment: CDR1 MNHEY and CDR2 SVGEGT. The CDR3 nucleotides read TGTGCCAGCAGTCCCCGGGGTCGCACTGAAGCTTTCTTT. It encodes CASSPRGRTEAFF.

This clonotype occurred many times. V usage is TRBV5-1 and J usage is TRBJ2-5, with 7 bases matching TRBD1. Trimming cost V 4 bases and J 2 bases; bases outside gene matches: 2. This CDR3 spans 13 amino acids. Germline lookup yields CDR1 SGHRS and CDR2 YFSETQ. The CDR3 protein is CASSMGQQETQYF. The DNA for the CDR3 is TGCGCCAGCAGCATGGGACAGCAAGAGACCCAGTACTTC.

This clonotype was found many times. The chain recombines TRBV20-1 with TRBJ1-1; 7 nucleotides line up with TRBD1. The CDR3 length is 16 residues. With 2 bases clipped from V and 5 bases from J, the junction kept 14 bases outside the gene matches. Germline CDR1 and CDR2: DFQATT and SNEGSKA (reference sequence). In DNA form, the CDR3 reads TGCAGTGCTAGAAGTACCCGGGGACAGAAGATAACTGAAGCTTTCTTT. Translated, it gives CSARSTRGQKITEAFF.

Ten or more counts support this clonotype. This sequence joins TRBV6-2 or TRBV6-3 and TRBJ2-7; 8 bases are shared with TRBD1. CDR1 is MNHEY, CDR2 SVGEGT, per germline. There are 18 residues in the CDR3. V shed 0 bases and J 6 bases; nucleotides not matched to a gene: 16. The CDR3 DNA reads TGTGCCAGCAGTTACTCGAGCAGGGGGCAGCCGTCGTTCTCCGAGCAGTACTTC. This codes for CASSYSSRGQPSFSEQYF.

This chain joins TRBV20-1 and TRBJ2-3; a weak D match, TRBD2 (6 bases). V lost 6 bases and J lost 5, with 18 bases in between. Germline CDR1 is DFQATT and CDR2 is SNEGSKA (reference sequence). This CDR3 has 14 residues. The CDR3 nucleotides are TGCAGTGCCCAAAGGGCGGGGCGATTAGATACGCAGTATTTT. It translates to CSAQRAGRLDTQYF.

This clonotype has a count of ten or more. The CDR3 sequence: CASSLAGGALNTEAFF. The CDR3 DNA reads TGTGCCAGCAGTCTTGCAGGGGGCGCACTGAACACTGAAGCTTTCTTT. The chain recombines TRBV5-4 with TRBJ1-1, with 8 positions matching TRBD1. V shed 5 bases, J shed 0 bases, and the junction held 9 bases outside the gene matches. CDR1 and CDR2 (germline): SGHNT, YYREEE (reference sequence). The CDR3 is 16 amino acids.

This clonotype has a count of ten or more. V and J are TRBV12-3 or TRBV12-4 and TRBJ2-3; D is unresolved. The CDR3 loop spans 14 amino acids. Trimming pared 2 bases from V and 2 bases from J, leaving 8 bases between. The CDR3 loop is CASSLSGPTDTQYF. For the CDR3, the DNA is TGTGCCAGCAGTTTATCCGGACCCACAGATACGCAGTATTTT.

This clonotype was recorded at least ten times. The chain employs TRBV5-1 and TRBJ2-1, with 9 bases lining up with TRBD2. J gave up 2 bases and V 4 bases, and 7 bases lay outside the gene matches. The CDR3 has 16 residues. CDR1 is SGHRS, CDR2 YFSETQ, per germline. The CDR3 sequence: CASSTAAGGPYNEQFF. The CDR3 nucleotides are TGCGCCAGCAGCACGGCGGCGGGGGGGCCCTACAATGAGCAGTTCTTC.

This clonotype showed up many times. The gene calls are TRBV7-2 and TRBJ2-5, with TRBD1 matching over 7 bases. The germline gives CDR1 SGHTA, CDR2 FQGNSA. V was pared by 0 bases and J by 3 bases, with 4 bases of the junction left unmatched. There are 15 residues in the CDR3. For the CDR3, the DNA is TGTGCCAGCAGCTTAGCACGGGGACAGAAAGAGACCCAGTACTTC. Amino acids: CASSLARGQKETQYF. The complete variable domain, with remaining parts taken from reference TRBV7-2 and TRBJ2-5, reads GAGVSQSPSNKVTEKGKDVELRCDPISGHTALYWYRQSLGQGLEFLIYFQGNSAPDKSGLPSDRFSAERTGGSVSTLTIQRTQQEDSAVYLCASSLARGQKETQYFGPGTRLLVL.

This clonotype was seen repeatedly, ten times or more. V is TRBV20-1 and J is TRBJ2-7; D is ambiguous. The ends were cut back, 3 bases at V and 2 bases at J, with 8 bases in the middle. The germline gives CDR1 DFQATT, CDR2 SNEGSKA (reference sequence). The CDR3 is made up of 12 amino acids. Written as DNA, the CDR3 is TGCAGTGCTAGTATCGGCACCTACGAGCAGTACTTC. Translating it yields CSASIGTYEQYF.

Concerning this clonotype itself: Since no conserved phenylalanine or tryptophan closes the CDR3, a read error is the likely cause. The CDR3 loop reads CASSQGVTYEQYN. The CDR3, as DNA: TGTGCCAGCAGCCAGGGGGTTACCTACGAGCAGTACAAC. The chain recombines TRBV7-6 with TRBJ2-7; 7 bases are shared with TRBD1. The CDR3 is 13 amino acids. The J segment lost 2 bases and the V segment lost 5 bases, leaving 3 bases of the junction unmatched. CDR1 SGHVS and CDR2 FNYEAQ come from the germline V gene.

This clonotype was seen ten or more times. The CDR3 region has the DNA TGCGCCAGCAGCTTCTCCAGGACAGGGACCATGAACACTGAAGCTTTCTTT. It translates to CASSFSRTGTMNTEAFF. The chain links TRBV5-1 to TRBJ1-1, with 8 positions matching TRBD1. Trimming at V came to 2 bases and at J to 0 bases, leaving 9 bases not matched to a gene. In germline, CDR1 is SGHRS, CDR2 YFSETQ. The CDR3 runs to 17 residues.

The table lists this clonotype with many counts. The chain has TRBV20-1 and TRBJ2-4; the match to TRBD2 covers 11 bases. The CDR3 has 15 amino acids. The V gene's germline CDR1 is DFQATT and CDR2 SNEGSKA (reference sequence). V shed 5 bases and J 0 bases; nucleotides not matched to a gene: 3. CDR3 nucleotide sequence: TGCAGTGCTCGTAGCGGGGGGGGAGCCAAAAACATTCAGTACTTC. This codes for CSARSGGGAKNIQYF.

In its sample, this clonotype was seen many times. The J gene is TRBJ2-7, the V gene TRBV6-2 or TRBV6-3; D is unresolved. The CDR3 spans 14 residues. Germline-derived CDR1 and CDR2 are MNHEY and SVGEGT. Trimming stripped 2 bases from V and 4 bases from J, with 12 bases between. CDR3 coding DNA: TGTGCCAGCAGTTACCCGATCGCCCTGTACGAGCAGTACTTC. As protein: CASSYPIALYEQYF.

This clonotype was detected ten times or more. The chain uses TRBV5-1 and TRBJ1-1; unclear D gene. CDR1 is SGHRS, CDR2 YFSETQ, per germline. The CDR3 runs 15 residues. V was shortened by 0 bases and J by 0 bases, with 9 bases between the two germline ends. Written as DNA, the CDR3 is TGCGCCAGCAGCTTGGGGGCGGCCATGAACACTGAAGCTTTCTTT. It yields the protein CASSLGAAMNTEAFF.

This clonotype was observed many times. V and J are TRBV20-1 and TRBJ2-7; TRBD2 might be the D (5 bases). With 6 bases removed from V and 4 bases from J, the gap between germline ends came to 19 bases. CDR1 and CDR2 (germline): DFQATT, SNEGSKA (reference sequence). CDR3 length equals 14 residues. The CDR3 here is CSATQDGVLYEQYF. The CDR3 region has the DNA TGCAGTGCCACCCAGGACGGGGTATTATACGAGCAGTACTTC.